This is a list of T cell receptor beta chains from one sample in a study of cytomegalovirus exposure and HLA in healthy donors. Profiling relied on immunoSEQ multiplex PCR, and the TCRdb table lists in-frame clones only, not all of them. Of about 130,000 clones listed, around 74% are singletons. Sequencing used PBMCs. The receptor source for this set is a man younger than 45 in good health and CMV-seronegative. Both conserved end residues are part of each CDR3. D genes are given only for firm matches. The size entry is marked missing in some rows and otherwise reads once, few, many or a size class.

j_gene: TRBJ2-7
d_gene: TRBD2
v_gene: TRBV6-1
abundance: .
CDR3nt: TGTGCCAGCAGTGAAGGACTAGCGGGGAAATCCTCCTACGAGCAGTACTTC
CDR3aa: CASSEGLAGKSSYEQYF

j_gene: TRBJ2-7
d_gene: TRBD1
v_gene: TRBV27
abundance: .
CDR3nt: TGTGCCAGCAGTTGGGACAGCTCCTACGAGCAGTACTTC
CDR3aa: CASSWDSSYEQYF

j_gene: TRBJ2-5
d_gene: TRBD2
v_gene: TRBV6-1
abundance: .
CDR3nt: TGTGCCAGCAGTGACGCTAAAGCGGGAGGTCAAGAGACCCAGTACTTC
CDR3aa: CASSDAKAGGQETQYF

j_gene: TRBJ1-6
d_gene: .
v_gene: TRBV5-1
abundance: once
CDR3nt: TGCGCCAGCAGCTTGAACCGGTTCCTACCCCCTTATAATTCACCCCTCCACTTT
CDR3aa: CASSLNRFLPPYNSPLHF

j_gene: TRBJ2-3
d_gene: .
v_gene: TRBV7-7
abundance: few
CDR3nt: TGTGCTAGCAGCTTGAGTGTCACAGATACGCAGTATTTT
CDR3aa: CASSLSVTDTQYF

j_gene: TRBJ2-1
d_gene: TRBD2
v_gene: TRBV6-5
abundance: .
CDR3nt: TGTGCCAGCAGTTTACTAGCGGGAGCCTACAATGAGCAGTTCTTC
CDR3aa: CASSLLAGAYNEQFF

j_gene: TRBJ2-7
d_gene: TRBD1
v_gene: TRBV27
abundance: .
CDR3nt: TGTGCCAGCAGTAGACAGGGGTACGAGCAGTACTTC
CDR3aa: CASSRQGYEQYF

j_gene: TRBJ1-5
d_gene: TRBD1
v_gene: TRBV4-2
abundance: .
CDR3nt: TGTGCCAGCAGCCAAGTGACAGGGGAGCAGCCCCAGCATTTT
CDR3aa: CASSQVTGEQPQHF

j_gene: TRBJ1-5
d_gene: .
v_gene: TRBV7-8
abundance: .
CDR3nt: TGTGCCAGCAGCTTAGCTTTAAGGGGAGGGGGGTATCAGCCCCAGCATTTT
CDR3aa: CASSLALRGGGYQPQHF

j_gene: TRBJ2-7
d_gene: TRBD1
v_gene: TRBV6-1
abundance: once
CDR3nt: TGTGCCAGCTACCCCGGACAGGGTACCTACGAGCAGTACTTC
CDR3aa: CASYPGQGTYEQYF

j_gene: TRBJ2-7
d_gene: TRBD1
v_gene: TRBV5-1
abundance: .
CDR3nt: TGCGCCAGCAGCTTAGGGGGCACGAACTACGAGCAGTACTTC
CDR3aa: CASSLGGTNYEQYF

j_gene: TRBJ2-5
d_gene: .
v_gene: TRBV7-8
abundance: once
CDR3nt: TGTGCCAGCACCAACAGGGGGGGGAGGGAGACCCAGTACTTC
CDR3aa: CASTNRGGRETQYF

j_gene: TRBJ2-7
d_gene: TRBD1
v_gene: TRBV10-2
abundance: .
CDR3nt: TGCGCCAGCAGTGAGCCGGGACAGGTCGACGAGCAGTACTTC
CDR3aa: CASSEPGQVDEQYF

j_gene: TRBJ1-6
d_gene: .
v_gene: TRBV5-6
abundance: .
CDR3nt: TGTGCCAGCAGCTTGAACAGGGCCTATAATTCACCCCTCCACTTT
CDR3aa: CASSLNRAYNSPLHF

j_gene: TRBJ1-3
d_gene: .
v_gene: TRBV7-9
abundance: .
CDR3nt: TGTGCCAGCAGCTTACAGGCCCGCTCTGGAAACACCATATATTTT
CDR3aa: CASSLQARSGNTIYF

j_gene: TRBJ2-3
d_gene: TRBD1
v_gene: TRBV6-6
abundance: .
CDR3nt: TGTGCCAGCAGTCTGACAGGGGTAGATACGCAGTATTTT
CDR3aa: CASSLTGVDTQYF

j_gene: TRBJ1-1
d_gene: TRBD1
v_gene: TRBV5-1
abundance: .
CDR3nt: TGCGCCAGCAGCTTGGTAGGACAGGGGGGGACTGAAGCTTTCTTT
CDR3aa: CASSLVGQGGTEAFF

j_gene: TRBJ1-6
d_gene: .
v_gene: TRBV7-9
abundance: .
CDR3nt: TGTGCCAGCGGCGAGGACATTTCACCCCTCCACTTT
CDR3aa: CASGEDISPLHF

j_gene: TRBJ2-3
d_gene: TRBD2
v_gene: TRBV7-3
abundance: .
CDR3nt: TGTGCCAGCAGCTTAATTGCGCGGGGGGGGGCAGATACGCAGTATTTT
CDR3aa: CASSLIARGGADTQYF

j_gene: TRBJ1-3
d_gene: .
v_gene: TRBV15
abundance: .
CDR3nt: TGTGCCACCAGCAGAGATGGGGTCCGGGACATCTCTGGAAACACCATATATTTT
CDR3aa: CATSRDGVRDISGNTIYF

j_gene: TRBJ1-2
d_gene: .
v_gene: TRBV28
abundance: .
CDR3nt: TGTGCCAGCAGTTTAAACAGGTCTCGTGGCTACACCTTC
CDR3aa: CASSLNRSRGYTF

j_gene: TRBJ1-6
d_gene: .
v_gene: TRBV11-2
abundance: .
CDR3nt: TGTGCCAGCAGCTTATGGGAGAACCCTTATAATTCACCCCTCCACTTT
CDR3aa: CASSLWENPYNSPLHF

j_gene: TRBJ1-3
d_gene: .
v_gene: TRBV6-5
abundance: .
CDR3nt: TGTGCCAGCAGTCAGGTTGCTGGAAACACCATATATTTT
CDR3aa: CASSQVAGNTIYF

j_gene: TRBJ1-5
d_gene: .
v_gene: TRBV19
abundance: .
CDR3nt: TGTGCCAGTAGTATACAGGGAGGGGATCAGCCCCAGCATTTT
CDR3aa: CASSIQGGDQPQHF

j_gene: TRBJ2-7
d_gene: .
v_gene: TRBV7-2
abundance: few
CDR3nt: TGTGCCAGCAGCTTAGTCGGAGGTAACGAGCAGTACTTC
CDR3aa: CASSLVGGNEQYF

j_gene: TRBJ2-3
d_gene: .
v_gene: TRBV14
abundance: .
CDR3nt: TGTGCCAGCAGCCAAGGTCTGACAGGCACAGATACGCAGTATTTT
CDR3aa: CASSQGLTGTDTQYF

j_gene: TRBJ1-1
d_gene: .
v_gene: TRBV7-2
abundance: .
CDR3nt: TGTGCCAGCAGCTTAGTGGGCGGGGACACTGAAGCTTTCTTT
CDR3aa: CASSLVGGDTEAFF

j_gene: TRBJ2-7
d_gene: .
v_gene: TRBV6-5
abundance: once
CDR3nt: TGTGCCACTAGCCTAGGGTTTGATAGTCACGAGCAGTACTTC
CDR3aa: CATSLGFDSHEQYF

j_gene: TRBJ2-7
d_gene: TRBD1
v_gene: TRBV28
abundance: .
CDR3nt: TGTGCCAGCCCCAAGGGACAGGGGGACGACGAGCAGTACTTC
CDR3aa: CASPKGQGDDEQYF

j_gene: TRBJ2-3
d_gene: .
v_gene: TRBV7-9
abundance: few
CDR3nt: TGTGCCAGCAGCTTGCAGGGTAGTGGCACAGATACGCAGTATTTT
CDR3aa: CASSLQGSGTDTQYF

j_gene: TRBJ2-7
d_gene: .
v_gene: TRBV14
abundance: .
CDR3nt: TGTGCCAGCAGCCAAGGGATCAGGGGGGCATCCTACGAGCAGTACTTC
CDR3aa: CASSQGIRGASYEQYF

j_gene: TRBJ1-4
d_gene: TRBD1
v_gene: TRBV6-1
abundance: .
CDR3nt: TGTGCCAGCACCGAGAGCGGGACAGGGGCCGAAAAACTGTTTTTT
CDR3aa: CASTESGTGAEKLFF

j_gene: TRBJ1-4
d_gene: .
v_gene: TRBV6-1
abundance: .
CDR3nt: TGTGCCAGCACATCGTACAGGCATGAAAAACTGTTTTTT
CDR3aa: CASTSYRHEKLFF

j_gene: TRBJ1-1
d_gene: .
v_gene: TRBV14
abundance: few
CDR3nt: TGTGCCAGCAGCCAAGAATGGGGAGTAGCTGAAGCTTTCTTT
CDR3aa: CASSQEWGVAEAFF

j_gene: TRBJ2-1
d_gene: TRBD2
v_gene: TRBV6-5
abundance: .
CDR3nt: TGTGCCAGCAGTTACTCTAGCGGGCGCCAGAACTATGAGCAGTTCTTC
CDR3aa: CASSYSSGRQNYEQFF

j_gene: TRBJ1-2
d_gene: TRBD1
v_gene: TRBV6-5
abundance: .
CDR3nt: TGTGCCAGCAGTTACTCGATACAGGGGGACTACACCTTC
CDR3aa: CASSYSIQGDYTF

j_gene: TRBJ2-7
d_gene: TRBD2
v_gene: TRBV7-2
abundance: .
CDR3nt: TGTGCCAGCAGCTTCTTTAGGGAGGGGCCCTACGAGCAGTACTTC
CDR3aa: CASSFFREGPYEQYF

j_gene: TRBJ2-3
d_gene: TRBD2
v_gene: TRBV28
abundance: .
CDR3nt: TGTGCCAGCAGTTTTTCGACTAGCGGAAACACAGATACGCAGTATTTT
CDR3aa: CASSFSTSGNTDTQYF

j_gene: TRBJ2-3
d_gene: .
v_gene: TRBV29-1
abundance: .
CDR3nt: TGCAGCGTTCTAGAGTCTTATACGCAGTATTTT
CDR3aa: CSVLESYTQYF

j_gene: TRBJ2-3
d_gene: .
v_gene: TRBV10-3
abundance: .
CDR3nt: TGTGCCATCACCGAGAGGGGGAGATCAGATACGCAGTATTTT
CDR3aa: CAITERGRSDTQYF

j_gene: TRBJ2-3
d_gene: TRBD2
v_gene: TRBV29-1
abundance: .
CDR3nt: TGCAGCGGGGGGGGGAGGACAGATACGCAGTATTTT
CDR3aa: CSGGGRTDTQYF

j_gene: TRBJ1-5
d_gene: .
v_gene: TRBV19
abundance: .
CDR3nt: TGTGCCAGTTCCCAACAGGCTAGCAATCAGCCCCAGCATTTT
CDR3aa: CASSQQASNQPQHF

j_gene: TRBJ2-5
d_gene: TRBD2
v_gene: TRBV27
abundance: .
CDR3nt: TGTGCCAGCAGTCCGACTAGCGGGAGGGAGACCCAGTACTTC
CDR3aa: CASSPTSGRETQYF

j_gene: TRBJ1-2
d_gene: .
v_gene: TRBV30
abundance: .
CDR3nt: TGTGCCTGGAGTGTTTTGGGGGGTTTGGGCTACACCTTC
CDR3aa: CAWSVLGGLGYTF

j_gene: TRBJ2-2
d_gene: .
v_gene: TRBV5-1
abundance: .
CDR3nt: TGCGCCAGCGAGGACAAGAGCATCCCCGGGGAGCTGTTTTTT
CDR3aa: CASEDKSIPGELFF

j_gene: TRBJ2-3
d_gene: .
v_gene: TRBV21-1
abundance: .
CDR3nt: TGTCGTAACCCCTCCCAGCGGGGAATATACACAGATACGCAGTATTTT
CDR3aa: CRNPSQRGIYTDTQYF

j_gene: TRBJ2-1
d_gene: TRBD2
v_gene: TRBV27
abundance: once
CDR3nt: TGTGCCAGCAGTTTCCGGGCTAGCGGGCCCCCCTACAATGAGCAGTTCTTC
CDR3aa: CASSFRASGPPYNEQFF

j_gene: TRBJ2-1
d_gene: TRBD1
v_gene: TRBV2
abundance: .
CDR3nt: TGTGCCAGCAGTGTTAGGACCCACCGGGACAGACTATACAATGAGCAGTTCTTC
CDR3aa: CASSVRTHRDRLYNEQFF

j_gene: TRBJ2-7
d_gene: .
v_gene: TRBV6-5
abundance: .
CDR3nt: TGTGCCAGCAGCCGACAGGATAGCTCCTACGAGCAGTACTTC
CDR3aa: CASSRQDSSYEQYF

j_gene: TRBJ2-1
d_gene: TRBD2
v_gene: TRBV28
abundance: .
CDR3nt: TGTGCCAGCAGCTCTCGACTAGCGGGACATTACAATGAGCAGTTCTTC
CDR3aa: CASSSRLAGHYNEQFF

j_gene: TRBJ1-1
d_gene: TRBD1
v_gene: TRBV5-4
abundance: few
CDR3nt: TGTGCCAGCAGGACAGGGGATTCGGAAGCTTTCTTT
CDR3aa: CASRTGDSEAFF

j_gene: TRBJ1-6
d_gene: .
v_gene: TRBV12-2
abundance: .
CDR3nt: TGTGCAAGTCGCTTATTGCTTCAACTTTCCTATAATTCACCCCTCCACTTT
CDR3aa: CASRLLLQLSYNSPLHF

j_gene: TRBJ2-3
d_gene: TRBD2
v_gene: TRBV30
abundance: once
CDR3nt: TGTGCCTGGAGCCTAGCGGGGGGGTTCACAGATACGCAGTATTTT
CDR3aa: CAWSLAGGFTDTQYF

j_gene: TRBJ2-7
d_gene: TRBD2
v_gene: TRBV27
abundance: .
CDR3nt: TGTGCCAGCAACCCAGTCGGGACTACTGGATCCTACGAGCAGTACTTC
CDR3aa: CASNPVGTTGSYEQYF

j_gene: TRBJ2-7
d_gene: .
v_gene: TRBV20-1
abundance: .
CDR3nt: TGCAGTGCCGACCTAGCCCGGTTACCGTACTTC
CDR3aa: CSADLARLPYF